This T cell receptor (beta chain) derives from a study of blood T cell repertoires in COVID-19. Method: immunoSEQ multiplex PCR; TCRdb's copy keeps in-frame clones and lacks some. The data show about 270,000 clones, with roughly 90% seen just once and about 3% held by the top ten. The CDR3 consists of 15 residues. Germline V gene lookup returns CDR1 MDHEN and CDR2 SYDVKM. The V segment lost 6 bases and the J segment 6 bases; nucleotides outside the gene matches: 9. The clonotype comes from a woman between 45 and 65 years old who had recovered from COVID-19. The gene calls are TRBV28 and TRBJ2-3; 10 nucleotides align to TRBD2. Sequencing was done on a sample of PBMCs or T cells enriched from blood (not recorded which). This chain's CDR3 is CASSPLAGVSDTQYF. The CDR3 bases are TGTGCCAGCAGCCCGCTAGCGGGAGTATCGGATACGCAGTATTTT.